A selection of T cell receptor beta chains follows, all from one sample in a study of T cells in Graves' hyperthyroidism and ophthalmopathy. TCRdb used MiXCR to reprocess the multiplex PCR reads, holding one entry per CDR3 protein. The sample lists more than 300,000 distinct CDR3 sequences, about a sixth occurring once. The sequencing input was blood. The receptors stem from a woman aged 25 to 39 with Graves' hyperthyroidism that later progressed to Graves' ophthalmopathy. The CDR3 runs from the conserved cysteine through the conserved F or W. The D gene is left open where the match is weak. Where a row states a size, it is once, few, many or the class of an expanded clone; other rows omit it.

J gene | D gene | V gene | clone size | CDR3 DNA | CDR3 protein
TRBJ2-7 | TRBD1 | TRBV7-9 | many | TGTGCCAGCAGCGAGCCGGGACAGAAGGCCTACGAGCAGTACTTC | CASSEPGQKAYEQYF
TRBJ1-1 | - | TRBV4-1 | few | TGCGCCAGCAGCCAGACAGCTGACACTGAAGCTTTCTTT | CASSQTADTEAFF
TRBJ1-1 | TRBD1 | TRBV6-1 | - | TGTGCCAGCACCTCACAGGGGAAAGCTTTCTTT | CASTSQGKAFF
TRBJ2-1 | TRBD2 | TRBV30 | - | TGTGCCTGGAGTGTCGCTAGCGGGAGCTATGAGCAGTTCTTC | CAWSVASGSYEQFF
TRBJ2-5 | TRBD1 | TRBV29-1 | - | TGCAGCGTTGATATTGGACAGGGGAAAGAGACCCAGTACTTC | CSVDIGQGKETQYF
TRBJ2-1 | TRBD1 | TRBV2 | many | TGTGCCAGCCTTTGGGACAGTACGAATGAGCAGTTCTTC | CASLWDSTNEQFF
TRBJ2-5 | TRBD2 | TRBV20-1 | - | TGCAGTGCCTCGACTAGCGGGCTCCAAGAGACCCAGTACTTC | CSASTSGLQETQYF
TRBJ2-1 | - | TRBV27 | many | TGTGCCAGCAGTATGACCGGGACAAACTATGAGCAGTTCTTC | CASSMTGTNYEQFF
TRBJ1-2 | - | TRBV30 | many | TGTGCCTGGAGTGCGACAGAAGCTAACTATGGCTACACCTTC | CAWSATEANYGYTF
TRBJ2-1 | - | TRBV12-3/TRBV12-4 | many | TGTGCCAGCAGTTTAGATGAGCGGAGCCCCTCCTACAATGAGCAGTTCTTC | CASSLDERSPSYNEQFF
TRBJ1-5 | - | TRBV28 | - | TGTGCCAGCAAGCCCGCCCGTGACAGCAATCAGCTCCAGCATTTT | CASKPARDSNQLQHF
TRBJ2-1 | TRBD2 | TRBV12-3/TRBV12-4 | many | TGTGCCAGCACCACGGAGGGAGTAGCGGGAGGAAGACCCTACAATGAGCAGTTCTTC | CASTTEGVAGGRPYNEQFF
TRBJ2-1 | TRBD1 | TRBV29-1 | many | TGCAGCGACGACTTCGGGGACAGCGACAATGAGCAGTTCTTC | CSDDFGDSDNEQFF
TRBJ1-6 | - | TRBV27 | - | TGTGCCAGCAGGGGGCCAGCGGGTTCTAGCTCCTATAATTCACCCCTCCACTTT | CASRGPAGSSSYNSPLHF
TRBJ2-1 | TRBD2 | TRBV9 | - | TGTGCCAGCAGCCCTGGGACTAGCGGGAGATCCGAAGTGAATGAGCAGTTCTTC | CASSPGTSGRSEVNEQFF
TRBJ2-1 | - | TRBV20-1 | few | TGCAGTGCTAGACTGGGTCGGGCTAGCCCCTACAATGAGCAGTTCTTC | CSARLGRASPYNEQFF
TRBJ1-1 | - | TRBV12-3/TRBV12-4 | - | TGTGCCAGCAGTGGGACGGACACTAACACTGAAGCTTTCTTT | CASSGTDTNTEAFF